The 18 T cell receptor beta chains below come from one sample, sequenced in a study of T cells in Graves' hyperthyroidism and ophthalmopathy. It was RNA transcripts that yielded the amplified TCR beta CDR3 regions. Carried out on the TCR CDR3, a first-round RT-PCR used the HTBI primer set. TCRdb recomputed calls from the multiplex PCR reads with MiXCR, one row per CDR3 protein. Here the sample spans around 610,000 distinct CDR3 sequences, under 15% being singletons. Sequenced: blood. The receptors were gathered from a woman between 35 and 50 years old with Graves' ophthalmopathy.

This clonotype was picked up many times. CDR3: CASSLSILLVVGGYTF. The CDR3 DNA reads as TGTGCCAGCAGCCTATCGATCCTTCTTGTCGTCGGTGGCTACACCTTC. The chain links TRBV7-3 to TRBJ1-2, with D unclear. The CDR3 covers 16 residues. Between the trimmed V and J ends, which lost 5 bases and 7 bases, there was a span of 23 bases. CDR1 and CDR2 from the germline V gene are SGHTA and FQGTGA.

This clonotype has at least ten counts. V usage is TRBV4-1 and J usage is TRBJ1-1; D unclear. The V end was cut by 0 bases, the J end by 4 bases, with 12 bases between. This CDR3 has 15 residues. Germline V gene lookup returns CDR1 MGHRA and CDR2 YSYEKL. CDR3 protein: CASSQDLIKSTEAFF. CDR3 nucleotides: TGCGCCAGCAGCCAAGATCTCATTAAGAGCACTGAAGCTTTCTTT.

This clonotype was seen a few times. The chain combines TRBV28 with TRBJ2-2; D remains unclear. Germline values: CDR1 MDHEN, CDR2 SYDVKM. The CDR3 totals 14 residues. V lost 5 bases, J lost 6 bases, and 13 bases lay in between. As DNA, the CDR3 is TGTGCCAGCAGTAGGCCCTCAAGGGCCGGGGAGCTGTTTTTT. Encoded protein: CASSRPSRAGELFF.

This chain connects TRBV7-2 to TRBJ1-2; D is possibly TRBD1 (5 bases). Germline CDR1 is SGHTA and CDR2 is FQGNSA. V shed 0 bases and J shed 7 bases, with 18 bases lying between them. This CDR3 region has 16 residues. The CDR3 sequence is CASSLALGAQVVGYTF. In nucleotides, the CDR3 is TGTGCCAGCAGCTTAGCGCTAGGGGCGCAGGTCGTTGGCTACACCTTC. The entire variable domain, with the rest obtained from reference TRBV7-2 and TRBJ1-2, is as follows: GAGVSQSPSNKVTEKGKDVELRCDPISGHTALYWYRQSLGQGLEFLIYFQGNSAPDKSGLPSDRFSAERTGGSVSTLTIQRTQQEDSAVYLCASSLALGAQVVGYTFGSGTRLTVV.

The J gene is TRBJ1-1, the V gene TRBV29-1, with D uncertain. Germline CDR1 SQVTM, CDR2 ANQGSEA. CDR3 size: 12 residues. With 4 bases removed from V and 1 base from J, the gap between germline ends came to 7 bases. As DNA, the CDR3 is TGCAGCGTTGGCCTTCCGAACACTGAAGCTTTCTTT. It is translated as CSVGLPNTEAFF.

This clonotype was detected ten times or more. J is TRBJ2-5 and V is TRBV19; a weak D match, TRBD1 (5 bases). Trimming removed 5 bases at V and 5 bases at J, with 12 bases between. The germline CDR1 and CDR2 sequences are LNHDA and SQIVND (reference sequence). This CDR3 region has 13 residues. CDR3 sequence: CASSAGLLETQYF. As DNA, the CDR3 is TGTGCCAGTAGTGCAGGGTTGCTTGAGACCCAGTACTTC.

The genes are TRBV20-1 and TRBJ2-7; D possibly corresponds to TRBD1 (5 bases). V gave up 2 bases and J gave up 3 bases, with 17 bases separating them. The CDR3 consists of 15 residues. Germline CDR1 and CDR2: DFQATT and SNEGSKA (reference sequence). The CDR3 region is CSARNSPGHYYEQYF. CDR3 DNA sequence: TGCAGTGCTAGAAACTCTCCAGGACACTACTACGAGCAGTACTTC.

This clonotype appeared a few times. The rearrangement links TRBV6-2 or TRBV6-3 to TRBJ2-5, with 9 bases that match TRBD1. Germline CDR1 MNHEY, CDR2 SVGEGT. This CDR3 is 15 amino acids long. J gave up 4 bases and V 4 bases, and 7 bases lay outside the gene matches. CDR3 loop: CASSFSGGQGETQYF. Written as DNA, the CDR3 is TGTGCCAGCAGTTTCTCCGGGGGACAGGGAGAGACCCAGTACTTC.

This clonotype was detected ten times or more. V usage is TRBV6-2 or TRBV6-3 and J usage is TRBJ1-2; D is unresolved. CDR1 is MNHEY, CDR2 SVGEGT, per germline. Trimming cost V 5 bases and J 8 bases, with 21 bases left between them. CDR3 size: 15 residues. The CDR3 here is CASSRAGTDPSGYTF. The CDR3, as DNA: TGTGCCAGCAGTCGTGCAGGAACGGACCCCTCGGGCTACACCTTC.

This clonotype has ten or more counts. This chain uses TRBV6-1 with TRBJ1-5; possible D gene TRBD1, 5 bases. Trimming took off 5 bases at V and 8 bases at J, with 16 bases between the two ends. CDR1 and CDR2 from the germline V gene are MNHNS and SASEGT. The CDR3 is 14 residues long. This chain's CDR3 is CASSPYRGREPQHF. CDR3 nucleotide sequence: TGTGCCAGCAGTCCCTACCGGGGCAGAGAGCCCCAGCATTTT.

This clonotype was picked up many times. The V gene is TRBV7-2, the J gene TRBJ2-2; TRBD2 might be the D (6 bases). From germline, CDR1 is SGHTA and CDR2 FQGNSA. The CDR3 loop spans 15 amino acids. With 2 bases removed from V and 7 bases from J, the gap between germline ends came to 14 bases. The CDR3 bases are TGTGCCAGCAGCTTAAGGCCGGGAGCTGGCGGGGAGCTGTTTTTT. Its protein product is CASSLRPGAGGELFF.

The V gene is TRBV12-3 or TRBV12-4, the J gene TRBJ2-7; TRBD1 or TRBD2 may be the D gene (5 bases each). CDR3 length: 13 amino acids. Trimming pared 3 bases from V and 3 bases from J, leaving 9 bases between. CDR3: CASSFWGNYEQYF. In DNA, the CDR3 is TGTGCCAGCAGTTTTTGGGGGAACTACGAGCAGTACTTC.

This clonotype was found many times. The CDR3 loop reads CSVAGGNRRDSGNTIYF. The CDR3, as DNA: TGCAGCGTGGCGGGGGGGAACAGGCGCGACTCTGGAAACACCATATATTTT. V gene TRBV29-1 combines with J gene TRBJ1-3; D might be TRBD1 (5 bases). Trimming removed 6 bases at V and 0 bases at J, with 21 bases between. The germline V gene encodes CDR1 SQVTM and CDR2 ANQGSEA. The CDR3 has 17 amino acids.

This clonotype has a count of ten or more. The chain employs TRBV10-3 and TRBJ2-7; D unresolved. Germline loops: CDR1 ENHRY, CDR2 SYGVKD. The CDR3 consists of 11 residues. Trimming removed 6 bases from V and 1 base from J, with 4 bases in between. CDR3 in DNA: TGTGCCATCAGGACATCCTACGAGCAGTACTTC. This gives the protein CAIRTSYEQYF.

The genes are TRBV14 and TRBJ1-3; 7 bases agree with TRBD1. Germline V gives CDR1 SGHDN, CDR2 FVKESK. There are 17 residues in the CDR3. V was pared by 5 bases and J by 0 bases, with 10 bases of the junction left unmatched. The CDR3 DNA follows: TGTGCCAGCAGCACTGCCGGGACAGCTTTCTCTGGAAACACCATATATTTT. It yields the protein CASSTAGTAFSGNTIYF.

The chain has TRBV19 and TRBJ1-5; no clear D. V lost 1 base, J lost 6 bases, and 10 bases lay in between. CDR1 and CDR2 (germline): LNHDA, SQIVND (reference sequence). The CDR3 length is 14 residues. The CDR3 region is CASSIGSGSQPQHF. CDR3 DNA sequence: TGTGCCAGTAGTATAGGATCCGGGTCTCAGCCCCAGCATTTT.

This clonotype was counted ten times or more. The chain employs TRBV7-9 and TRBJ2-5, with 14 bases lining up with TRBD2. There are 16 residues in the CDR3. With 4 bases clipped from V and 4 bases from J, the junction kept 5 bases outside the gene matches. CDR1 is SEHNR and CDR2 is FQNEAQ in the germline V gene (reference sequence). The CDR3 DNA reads TGTGCCAGCAGCTCTCCGGGACTAGCGGGAGTAGAGACCCAGTACTTC. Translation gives CASSSPGLAGVETQYF. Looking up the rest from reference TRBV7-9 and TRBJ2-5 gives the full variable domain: DTGVSQNPRHKITKRGQNVTFRCDPISEHNRLYWYRQTLGQGPEFLTYFQNEAQLEKSRLLSDRFSAERPKGSFSTLEIQRTEQGDSAMYLCASSSPGLAGVETQYFGPGTRLLVL.

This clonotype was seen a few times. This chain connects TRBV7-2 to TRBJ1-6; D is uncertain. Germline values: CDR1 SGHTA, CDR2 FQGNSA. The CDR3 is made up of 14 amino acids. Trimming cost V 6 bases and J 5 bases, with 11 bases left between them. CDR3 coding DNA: TGTGCCAGCAGGCCCGGGTTAGATAATTCACCCCTCCACTTT. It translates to CASRPGLDNSPLHF.